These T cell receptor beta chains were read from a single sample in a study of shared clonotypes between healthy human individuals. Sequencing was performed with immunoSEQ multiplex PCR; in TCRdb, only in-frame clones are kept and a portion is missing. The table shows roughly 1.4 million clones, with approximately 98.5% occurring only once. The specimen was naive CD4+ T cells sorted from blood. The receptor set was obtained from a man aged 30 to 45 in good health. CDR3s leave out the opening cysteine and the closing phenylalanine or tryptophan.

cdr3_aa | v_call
AWSVVAGDTGELF | TRBV30
ASSYSRGKREQY | TRBV6-6
ASREGRGYEQY | TRBV7-9
ASIPGLADNEQF | TRBV5-1
ASSSLYTNYEQY | TRBV28
ASSQGASGGMDNEQF | TRBV4-1
SDPQGEKEKLF | TRBV29-1
ASSLLGTEAF | TRBV5-8
ASSESGGRSLGKAF | TRBV10-2
ASSPWGGTDTQY | TRBV5-6
ASSYTGLLTQY | TRBV11-2
ASSTSTDTQY | TRBV19
ASSVLPGQGNTEAF | TRBV19
ASSRAPPQEQY | TRBV28
SAHRGQLNTGELF | TRBV29-1
ASSSVFTGNTEAF | TRBV5-1
ASSDGTSGRVQF | TRBV2
ASSLSGSLGSTYEQY | TRBV27
ASSLDSDSGNTIY | TRBV5-1
ASSSFGGGSYEQY | TRBV28
ASSEGTSGNSEQY | TRBV6-1
ASSPQGAGELF | TRBV2
ASRTGDTGELF | TRBV11-2
AWSRDRESGNTIY | TRBV30
ASTHGQGTQPQH | TRBV28
ASSPTETYEQY | TRBV28
ASSSGRGSNQPQH | TRBV7-8
ASSSQNQETQY | TRBV5-1
ASSYQSRRDEKLF | TRBV7-8
ASSLSRVREKPQH | TRBV7-2
ASSFKHRYLRLMLAGYQPQH | TRBV7-6
ASSSRLDTDTQY | TRBV5-1
ASSFPGLDGEQF | TRBV5-1
ASSNSPYNEQF | TRBV6-1
ASSLPHVEQY | TRBV11-2
ASSDSYYEQY | TRBV10-1
ASSQSVALNQPQH | TRBV16
ASSPRTGEVHEQY | TRBV10-1
ASSYRGGGYT | TRBV2
ASSPVGHEQF | TRBV18
ASSIIGRDTEAF | TRBV28
ASSLEQGAYGYT | TRBV7-2
ASSDRTSWETQY | TRBV5-1
ASSLTRGGETQY | TRBV5-1
ASSPSPLAGVGNEQF | TRBV7-8
ASSAGGDEQF | TRBV11-3
ASTTSGGAYEQY | TRBV5-6
ASSLEVPGELF | TRBV19
ASYGGRERRNEQF | TRBV5-6
ASSNSGSSLDTQY | TRBV19
ASSVARTGEQY | TRBV2
ASSRGRETEAF | TRBV14
ASSPKGFTEAF | TRBV18
AISSRDRASDEQF | TRBV10-3
ASSPTGTGGVY | TRBV27
ASSRTSGSSETQY | TRBV5-4